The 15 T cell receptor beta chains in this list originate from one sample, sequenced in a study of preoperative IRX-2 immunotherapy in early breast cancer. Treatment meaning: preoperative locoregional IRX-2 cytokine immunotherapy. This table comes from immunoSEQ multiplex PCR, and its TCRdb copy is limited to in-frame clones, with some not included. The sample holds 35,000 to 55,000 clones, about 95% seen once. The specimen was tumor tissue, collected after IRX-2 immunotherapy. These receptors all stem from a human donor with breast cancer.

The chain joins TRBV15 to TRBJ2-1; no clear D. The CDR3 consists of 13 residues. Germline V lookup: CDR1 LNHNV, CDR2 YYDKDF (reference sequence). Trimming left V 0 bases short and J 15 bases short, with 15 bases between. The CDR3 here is CATSRDWFNDPFF. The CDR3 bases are TGTGCCACCAGCAGAGACTGGTTCAACGATCCGTTCTTC. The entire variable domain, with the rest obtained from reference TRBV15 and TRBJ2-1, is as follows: DAMVIQNPRYQVTQFGKPVTLSCSQTLNHNVMYWYQQKSSQAPKLLFHYYDKDFNNEADTPDNFQSRRPNTSFCFLDIRSPGLGDTAMYLCATSRDWFNDPFFGPGTRLTVL.

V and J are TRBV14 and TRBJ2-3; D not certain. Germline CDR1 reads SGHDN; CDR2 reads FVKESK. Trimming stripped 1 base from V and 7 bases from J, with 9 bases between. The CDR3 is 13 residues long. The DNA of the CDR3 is TGTGCCAGCAGCCAAGGATGGGGAAATACGCAGTATTTT. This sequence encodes CASSQGWGNTQYF.

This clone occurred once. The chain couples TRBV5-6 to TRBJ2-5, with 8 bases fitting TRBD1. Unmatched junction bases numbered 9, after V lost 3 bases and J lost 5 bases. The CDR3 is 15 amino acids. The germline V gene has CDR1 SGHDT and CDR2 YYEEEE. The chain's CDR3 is CASSSDRGPWETQYF. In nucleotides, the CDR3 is TGTGCCAGCAGCTCAGACAGGGGTCCTTGGGAGACCCAGTACTTC.

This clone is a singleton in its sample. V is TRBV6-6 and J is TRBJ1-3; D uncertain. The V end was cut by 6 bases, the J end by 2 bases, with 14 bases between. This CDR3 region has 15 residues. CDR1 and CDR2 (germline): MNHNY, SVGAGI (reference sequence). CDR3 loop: CASRGQPSTGNTIYF. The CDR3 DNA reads TGTGCCAGCAGAGGCCAACCCTCGACTGGAAACACCATATATTTT.

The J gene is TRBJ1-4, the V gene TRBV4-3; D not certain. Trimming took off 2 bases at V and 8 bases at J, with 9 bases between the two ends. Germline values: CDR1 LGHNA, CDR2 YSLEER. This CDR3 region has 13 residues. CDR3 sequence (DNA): TGCGCCAGCAGCCAAAGGGTGGGGGAAAAACTGTTTTTT. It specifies CASSQRVGEKLFF.

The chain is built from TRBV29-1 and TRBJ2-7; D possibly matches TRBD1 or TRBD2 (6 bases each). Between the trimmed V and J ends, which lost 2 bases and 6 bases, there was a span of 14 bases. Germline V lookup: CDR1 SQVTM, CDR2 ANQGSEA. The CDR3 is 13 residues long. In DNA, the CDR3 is TGCAGCGTTGAAAGGGGCGAGGGGGGCGAGCAGTACTTC. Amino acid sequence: CSVERGEGGEQYF.

CDR3 amino acids: CASSTAWTGYETQYF. The CDR3 DNA follows: TGTGCCAGCAGCACCGCATGGACAGGCTATGAGACCCAGTACTTC. The chain links TRBV7-2 to TRBJ2-5, with TRBD1 identical over 7 bases. The CDR3 consists of 15 residues. The V segment lost 5 bases and the J segment 5 bases; nucleotides outside the gene matches: 11. Germline CDR1 reads SGHTA; CDR2 reads FQGNSA.

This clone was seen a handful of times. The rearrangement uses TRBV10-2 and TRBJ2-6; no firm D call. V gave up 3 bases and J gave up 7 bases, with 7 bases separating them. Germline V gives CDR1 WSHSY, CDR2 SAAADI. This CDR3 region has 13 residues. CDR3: CASSDHSANVLTF. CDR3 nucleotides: TGCGCCAGCAGTGACCACTCAGCCAACGTCCTGACTTTC.

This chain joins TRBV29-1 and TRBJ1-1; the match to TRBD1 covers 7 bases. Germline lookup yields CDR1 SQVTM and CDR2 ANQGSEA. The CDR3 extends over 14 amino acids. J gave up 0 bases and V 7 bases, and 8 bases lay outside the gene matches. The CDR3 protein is CSGRQGPMNTEAFF. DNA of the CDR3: TGCAGCGGCAGACAGGGTCCCATGAACACTGAAGCTTTCTTT.

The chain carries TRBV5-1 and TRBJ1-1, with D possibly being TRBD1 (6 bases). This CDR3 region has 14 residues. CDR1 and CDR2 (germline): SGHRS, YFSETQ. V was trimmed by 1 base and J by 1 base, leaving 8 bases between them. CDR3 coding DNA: TGCGCCAGCAGCTTGTGGGGACAGAACACTGAAGCTTTCTTT. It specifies CASSLWGQNTEAFF.

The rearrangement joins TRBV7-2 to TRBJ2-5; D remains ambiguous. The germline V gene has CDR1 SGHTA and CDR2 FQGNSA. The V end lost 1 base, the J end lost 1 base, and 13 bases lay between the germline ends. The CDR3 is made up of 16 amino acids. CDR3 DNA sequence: TGTGCCAGCAGCTTAGTTGGGTGGGCCCTCCAAGAGACCCAGTACTTC. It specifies CASSLVGWALQETQYF.

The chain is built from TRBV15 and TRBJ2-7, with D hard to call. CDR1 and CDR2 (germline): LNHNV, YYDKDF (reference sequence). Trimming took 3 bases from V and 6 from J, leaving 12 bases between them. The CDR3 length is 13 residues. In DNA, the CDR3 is TGTGCCACCAGCAGTCTGCGTGCATCCGAGCAGTACTTC. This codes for CATSSLRASEQYF.

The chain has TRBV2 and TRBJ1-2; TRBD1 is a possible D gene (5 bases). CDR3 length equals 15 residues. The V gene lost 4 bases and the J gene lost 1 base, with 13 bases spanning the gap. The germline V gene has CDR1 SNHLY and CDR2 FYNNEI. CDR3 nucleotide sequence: TGTGCCAGCAGTGTACGACAGATAATTAACTATGGCTACACCTTC. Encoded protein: CASSVRQIINYGYTF.

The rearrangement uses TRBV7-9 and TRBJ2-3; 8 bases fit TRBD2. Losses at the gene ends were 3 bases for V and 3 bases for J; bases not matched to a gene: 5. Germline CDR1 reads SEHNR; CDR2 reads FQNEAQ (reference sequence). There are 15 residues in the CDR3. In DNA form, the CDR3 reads TGTGCCAGCAGCTTCACCGGGGGGGGGACAGATACGCAGTATTTT. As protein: CASSFTGGGTDTQYF.

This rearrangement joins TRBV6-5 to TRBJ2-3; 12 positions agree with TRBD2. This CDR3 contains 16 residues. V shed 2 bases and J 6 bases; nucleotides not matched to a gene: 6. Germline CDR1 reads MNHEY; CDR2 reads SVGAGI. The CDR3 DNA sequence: TGTGCCAGCAGTTACGTCCTAGCGGGAGGGTCCGATACGCAGTATTTT. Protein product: CASSYVLAGGSDTQYF.